Shown below are 27 T cell receptor beta chains from a single sample sequenced in a study of circulating CD8 cells and anti-PD-1 response in melanoma. Sorting of live CD3+CD8+TCRalphabeta+ cells by PD-1 and/or TIGIT gave four subsets. TCR libraries were prepared from approximately 15 ng of total RNA with the QIAseq Immune Repertoire TCR panel. TCRdb re-called the reads with MiXCR, one entry per CDR3 protein. Seen here are just under 450 distinct CDR3 sequences, under 6% observed once, and the top ten hold more than 30%. The sequences come from CD8+ T cells from PBMCs, collected at baseline or after one month of anti-PD-1 therapy (not recorded which). The receptors were gathered from a human donor with melanoma.

By sample share, this clonotype is large. V is TRBV9 and J is TRBJ2-7, with D maybe TRBD1 (5 bases). CDR1 is SGDLS and CDR2 is YYNGEE in the germline V gene. With 2 bases removed from V and 5 bases from J, the gap between germline ends came to 17 bases. The CDR3 is made up of 15 amino acids. The CDR3 DNA follows: TGTGCCAGCAGCGTGGAAGGGGCGGTGGTAAACGAGCAGTACTTC. Protein: CASSVEGAVVNEQYF.

By its share, this clonotype is large. In DNA, the CDR3 is TGCGCCAGCAGCCCCTCTCCGGACTTCTCCTACGAGCAGTACTTC. Translation gives CASSPSPDFSYEQYF. V and J are TRBV4-1 and TRBJ2-7, with D possibly TRBD2 on 5 matching bases. V dropped 4 bases and J dropped 0 bases, with 13 bases sitting between them. Germline CDR1 and CDR2: MGHRA and YSYEKL. This CDR3 region has 15 residues.

This clonotype ranks as large. This chain connects TRBV2 to TRBJ2-3; 7 bases agree with TRBD2. The CDR3 sequence is 15 residues long. Germline lookup yields CDR1 SNHLY and CDR2 FYNNEI. The junction had 8 bases not matched to a gene; V was cut back by 7 bases and J by 1 base. In DNA form, the CDR3 reads TGTGCCAGCATCCGATGGGACTACCGCACAGATACGCAGTATTTT. Protein sequence: CASIRWDYRTDTQYF.

By frequency in the sample, this clonotype is medium-sized. V is TRBV28 and J is TRBJ2-1; 12 bases agree with TRBD2. The CDR3 is made up of 15 amino acids. Germline values: CDR1 MDHEN, CDR2 SYDVKM. J lost 8 bases, V lost 5 bases, and 7 bases had no gene match. In nucleotides, the CDR3 is TGTGCCAGCAGTACTTCTAGCGGGGGGGCTTATGAGCAGTTCTTC. Translation: CASSTSSGGAYEQFF.

Sample share makes this clonotype medium-sized. Since a much larger clone is just one base distant, this may be a read error. This chain connects TRBV27 to TRBJ2-7, with a possible D match to TRBD2 (6 bases). The CDR3 totals 15 residues. V lost 6 bases and J 3 bases, leaving 18 bases between the germline ends. From germline, CDR1 is MNHEY and CDR2 SMNVEV (reference sequence). CDR3 protein: CASSQRLGPLYEQYF. The CDR3 region has the DNA TGTGCCAGCAGCCAAAGACTAGGACCCCTCTACGAGCAGTACTTC.

This clonotype is deemed medium-sized (0.01 to 0.1%). The rearrangement joins TRBV6-6 to TRBJ2-7, with D possibly being TRBD1 (7 bases). The CDR3 sequence is 13 residues long. Trimming took 6 bases from V and 2 from J, leaving 11 bases between them. CDR1 is MNHNY and CDR2 is SVGAGI in the germline V gene (reference sequence). The CDR3, as DNA: TGTGCCAGCAGCGGGGGACAGCCCTACGAGCAGTACTTC. It is translated as CASSGGQPYEQYF.

The V gene is TRBV12-3 or TRBV12-4, the J gene TRBJ1-1; D is unclear. The CDR3 has 14 amino acids. Trimming stripped 2 bases from V and 5 bases from J, with 12 bases between. For the CDR3, the DNA is TGTGCCAGCAGTTTATATCGAGAGTTTACTGAAGCTTTCTTT. Its protein product is CASSLYREFTEAFF.

By its share, this clonotype is medium-sized. J is TRBJ1-5 and V is TRBV10-3, with D uncertain. This CDR3 has 13 amino acids. The ends were cut back, 3 bases at V and 4 bases at J, with 7 bases in the middle. Germline CDR1 ENHRY, CDR2 SYGVKD. CDR3 amino acids: CAISEIGNQPQHF. CDR3 bases: TGTGCCATCAGTGAAATAGGAAATCAGCCCCAGCATTTT.

By proportion, this clonotype is medium-sized. DNA for the CDR3: TGTGCCAGCAGCTTAGCGACCTTAGGGGGAACCTTCGAGCAGTACTTC. This codes for CASSLATLGGTFEQYF. J is TRBJ2-7 and V is TRBV7-8; D is possibly TRBD1 (6 bases). CDR1 is SGHVS, CDR2 FQNEAQ, per germline. This CDR3 has 16 amino acids. V lost 0 bases and J 6 bases, leaving 18 bases between the germline ends.

This clonotype rates as medium-sized (0.01 to 0.1%). J is TRBJ2-2 and V is TRBV7-9; 8 bases match TRBD1. J was trimmed by 6 bases and V by 5 bases; bases with no gene match: 14. The CDR3 is 17 amino acids. CDR1 is SEHNR, CDR2 FQNEAQ, per germline (reference sequence). In nucleotides, the CDR3 is TGTGCCAGCAGCCCCCCATCGTCAGAGACAGGGGCCGGGGAGCTGTTTTTT. This codes for CASSPPSSETGAGELFF. Complete variable domain (other parts from reference TRBV7-9 and TRBJ2-2): DTGVSQNPRHKITKRGQNVTFRCDPISEHNRLYWYRQTLGQGPEFLTYFQNEAQLEKSRLLSDRFSAERPKGSFSTLEIQRTEQGDSAMYLCASSPPSSETGAGELFFGEGSRLTVL.

By its share, this clonotype is medium-sized (0.01 to 0.1%). One end of the junction does not line up with germline, which may come from a read error. This rearrangement joins TRBV19 to TRBJ2-1; D is ambiguous. This CDR3 is 14 amino acids long. Per germline, CDR1 LNHDA and CDR2 SQIVND (reference sequence). CDR3 sequence reads: CSSRSPDGFNEQFF. The CDR3 nucleotides read TGTTCCAGTAGGAGCCCGGACGGGTTTAATGAGCAGTTCTTC.

By proportion, this clonotype is medium-sized. The chain links TRBV4-1 to TRBJ1-2; D remains ambiguous. The CDR3 totals 14 residues. Germline V gene lookup returns CDR1 MGHRA and CDR2 YSYEKL. The germline V and J ends were trimmed by 2 bases and 2 bases, with 9 bases remaining between them. CDR3 protein: CASSQTEENYGYTF. As DNA, the CDR3 is TGCGCCAGCAGCCAAACGGAGGAAAACTATGGCTACACCTTC.

The gene calls are TRBV5-5 and TRBJ2-1; 8 nucleotides align to TRBD1. Trimming took 8 bases from V and 5 from J; bases not matched to a gene: 12. Germline V lookup: CDR1 SGHKS, CDR2 YYEKEE (reference sequence). The CDR3 has 15 residues. This CDR3 is CASSAPGGTNNEQFF. CDR3 in DNA: TGTGCCAGTAGTGCCCCAGGGGGCACCAACAATGAGCAGTTCTTC.

This clonotype showed up just a few times. A much larger clone differs from this one at a single base, so this may be a read error. V and J are TRBV7-6 and TRBJ2-3, with 9 bases fitting TRBD2. Trimming took 5 bases from V and 4 from J; bases not matched to a gene: 13. Looked up from germline, CDR1 is SGHVS and CDR2 is FNYEAQ. This CDR3 region has 17 residues. The chain's CDR3 is CASSLRLAEVWSDTQYF. The CDR3 region has the DNA TGTGCCAGCAGCCTACGACTAGCGGAGGTCTGGTCAGATACGCAGTATTTT.

This clonotype is large in the sample. The rearrangement uses TRBV19 and TRBJ1-6; D is unresolved. CDR3 length: 11 amino acids. Trimming shortened V by 9 bases and J by 6 bases, and 6 bases separated the two germline ends. Germline V lookup: CDR1 LNHDA, CDR2 SQIVND (reference sequence). CDR3 amino acids: CASRVNSPLHF. Here the CDR3 DNA reads TGTGCCAGCCGGGTTAATTCACCCCTCCACTTT. The variable domain in full, with the rest retrieved from reference TRBV19 and TRBJ1-6, is DGGITQSPKYLFRKEGQNVTLSCEQNLNHDAMYWYRQDPGQGLRLIYYSQIVNDFQKGDIAEGYSVSREKKESFPLTVTSAQKNPTAFYLCASRVNSPLHFGNGTRLTVT.

This clonotype is categorized as medium-sized. The chain recombines TRBV20-1 with TRBJ2-7; 15 nucleotides align to TRBD2. V lost 6 bases and J lost 3; bases outside the gene matches: 12. There are 17 residues in the CDR3. From germline, CDR1 is DFQATT and CDR2 SNEGSKA (reference sequence). The CDR3 spells CSANRPGLAGGFYEQYF. CDR3 nucleotides: TGCAGTGCCAATCGACCGGGACTAGCGGGGGGTTTCTACGAGCAGTACTTC.

This clonotype was counted a few times. No conserved phenylalanine or tryptophan ends this CDR3, so it is likely a read error. V usage is TRBV7-8 and J usage is TRBJ2-7, with 7 bases that match TRBD1. Trimming took 2 bases from V and 3 from J; bases not matched to a gene: 4. This CDR3 comprises 14 residues. CDR1 is SGHVS, CDR2 FQNEAQ, per germline. As DNA, the CDR3 is TGTGCCAGCAGCTTATTGACAGGGAACTACGAGCAGTACCTC. It codes for CASSLLTGNYEQYL.

This clonotype is classed as large (0.1 to 1%). The gene calls are TRBV7-2 and TRBJ1-1, with TRBD1 as a possible D gene (5 bases). The V gene's germline CDR1 is SGHTA and CDR2 FQGNSA. Between the trimmed V and J ends, which lost 4 bases and 0 bases, there was a span of 9 bases. This CDR3 spans 14 amino acids. The CDR3 is CASSWGLMNTEAFF. For the CDR3, the DNA is TGTGCCAGCAGCTGGGGACTTATGAACACTGAAGCTTTCTTT.

By share, this clonotype ranks as large. This chain connects TRBV11-3 to TRBJ2-7; 9 nucleotides agree with TRBD1. The V segment lost 4 bases and the J segment 0 bases; nucleotides outside the gene matches: 4. The CDR3 runs 15 residues. Germline V gene data show CDR1 as SGHNT and CDR2 as YENEEA. The DNA of the CDR3 is TGTGCCAGCAGCTATCGGACAGGGGACTCCTACGAGCAGTACTTC. It specifies CASSYRTGDSYEQYF.

This clonotype is judged medium-sized. J is TRBJ2-7 and V is TRBV3-1; possibly TRBD1 for D (5 bases). Per germline, CDR1 LGHDT and CDR2 YNNKEL (reference sequence). The CDR3 is made up of 15 amino acids. Trimming left V 5 bases short and J 5 bases short, with 19 bases between. As DNA, the CDR3 is TGTGCCAGCAGCTTCGCAGGGTATCGGCCGGACGAGCAGTACTTC. Protein sequence: CASSFAGYRPDEQYF.

By sample share, this clonotype is medium-sized. V usage is TRBV20-1 and J usage is TRBJ2-3; D gene unclear. Germline CDR1 reads DFQATT; CDR2 reads SNEGSKA (reference sequence). Trimming removed 7 bases at V and 6 bases at J, with 14 bases between. The CDR3 is 12 residues long. The CDR3 here is CSVRAVRDTQYF. CDR3 nucleotides: TGCAGTGTTAGGGCCGTTCGGGATACGCAGTATTTT.

By sample share, this clonotype is medium-sized (0.01 to 0.1%). The chain combines TRBV28 with TRBJ1-1, with 8 bases aligning to TRBD1. The CDR3 contains 15 residues. The V segment lost 7 bases and the J segment 2 bases; nucleotides outside the gene matches: 9. Germline V CDR1 and CDR2: MDHEN, SYDVKM. Written as DNA, the CDR3 is TGTGCCAGCACAGAAAGGACAGGGATAAACACTGAAGCTTTCTTT. Protein product: CASTERTGINTEAFF.

In its sample, this clonotype ranks as medium-sized. The V gene is TRBV2, the J gene TRBJ2-7; D perhaps matches TRBD1 (6 bases). Germline loops: CDR1 SNHLY, CDR2 FYNNEI. V was clipped by 1 base and J by 4 bases, with 11 bases between them. This CDR3 is built from 14 residues. The chain's CDR3 is CASSEDGQSYEQYF. CDR3 in DNA: TGTGCCAGCAGTGAAGATGGACAGTCATACGAGCAGTACTTC.

By sample fraction, this clonotype is medium-sized. This sequence joins TRBV20-1 and TRBJ2-2; D is possibly TRBD1 (5 bases). The CDR3 is made up of 15 amino acids. Germline loops: CDR1 DFQATT, CDR2 SNEGSKA (reference sequence). The germline V and J ends were trimmed by 0 bases and 1 base, with 9 bases remaining between them. For the CDR3, the DNA is TGCAGTGCTAGAGATGCGCAGGGGAACACCGGGGAGCTGTTTTTT. Translated, it gives CSARDAQGNTGELFF.

By sample fraction, this clonotype is large. The chain links TRBV11-1 to TRBJ1-1; perhaps TRBD1 as D (5 bases). Looked up from germline, CDR1 is SGHAT and CDR2 is FQDESV (reference sequence). Trimming removed 5 bases from V and 6 bases from J, with 16 bases in between. This CDR3 is built from 14 residues. The DNA of the CDR3 is TGTGCCAGCAGCCGGAAGGGGAACACTGCTGAAGCTTTCTTT. Residues: CASSRKGNTAEAFF.

By sample share, this clonotype is large. The rearrangement uses TRBV7-3 and TRBJ2-1; D is perhaps TRBD2 (7 bases). From germline, CDR1 is SGHTA and CDR2 FQGTGA. Trimming stripped 4 bases from V and 2 bases from J, with 12 bases between. The length of the CDR3 is 15 residues. CDR3 amino acids: CASSSLGGPYNEQFF. The CDR3 DNA reads TGTGCCAGCAGCTCCCTGGGGGGGCCCTACAATGAGCAGTTCTTC.

With regard to this clonotype: One junction end does not reproduce the germline sequence, and a read error may be involved. The chain recombines TRBV19 with TRBJ2-2, with 8 bases identical to TRBD1. CDR3 length: 13 residues. Germline CDR1 LNHDA, CDR2 SQIVND (reference sequence). CDR3 protein: CASSWQGAWDLFF. CDR3 in DNA: TGTGCCAGTAGTTGGCAGGGGGCTTGGGATCTGTTTTTT.